A selection of T cell receptor beta chains follows, all from one sample in a study of blood T cell repertoires in COVID-19. Clones were read by immunoSEQ multiplex PCR, and TCRdb kept only the in-frame ones, dropping some. Of over 20,000 clones listed, less than 95% are singletons. The source material was peripheral blood. The receptors derive from a man between 65 and 85 years old with acute or convalescent COVID-19. CDR3s include the opening cysteine and the closing phenylalanine or tryptophan. The D gene is left open where the match is weak. Clone size is stated in some rows and not others, as once, few, many or a class when expanded.

V gene: TRBV27; J gene: TRBJ1-3; D gene: TRBD1; clone size: -; CDR3 protein: CASSSLGTGKGNTIYF; CDR3 DNA: TGTGCCAGCAGTTCGCTAGGGACAGGGAAAGGAAACACCATATATTTT
V gene: TRBV2; J gene: TRBJ2-5; D gene: TRBD2; clone size: -; CDR3 protein: CASRTGTSGGGTQYF; CDR3 DNA: TGTGCCAGCAGAACCGGGACTAGCGGGGGGGGGACCCAGTACTTC
V gene: TRBV15; J gene: TRBJ1-1; D gene: -; clone size: -; CDR3 protein: CATSRDEGEATEAFF; CDR3 DNA: TGTGCCACCAGCAGGGACGAAGGGGAGGCGACTGAAGCTTTCTTT
V gene: TRBV6-6; J gene: TRBJ1-1; D gene: TRBD1; clone size: -; CDR3 protein: CASYRGAGVTEAFF; CDR3 DNA: TGTGCCAGCTACAGGGGGGCGGGGGTCACTGAAGCTTTCTTT
V gene: TRBV5-4; J gene: TRBJ1-4; D gene: -; clone size: -; CDR3 protein: CASSLGHTNEKLFF; CDR3 DNA: TGTGCCAGCAGCTTGGGACACACTAATGAAAAACTGTTTTTT
V gene: TRBV18; J gene: TRBJ1-1; D gene: TRBD1; clone size: -; CDR3 protein: CASSVRDRGHGGTEAFF; CDR3 DNA: TGTGCCAGCTCAGTACGGGACAGGGGCCACGGAGGTACTGAAGCTTTCTTT
V gene: TRBV2; J gene: TRBJ1-1; D gene: -; clone size: -; CDR3 protein: CASSEAPRTGEAFF; CDR3 DNA: TGTGCCAGCAGTGAAGCGCCCCGGACTGGTGAAGCTTTCTTT
V gene: TRBV2; J gene: TRBJ2-2; D gene: -; clone size: -; CDR3 protein: CASSKGLAWAGELFF; CDR3 DNA: TGTGCCAGCAGCAAAGGCTTAGCGTGGGCCGGGGAGCTGTTTTTT
V gene: TRBV11-2; J gene: TRBJ2-3; D gene: TRBD2; clone size: -; CDR3 protein: CASSPTGAGGVDTQYF; CDR3 DNA: TGTGCCAGCAGCCCGACGGGCGCGGGAGGGGTAGATACGCAGTATTTT
V gene: TRBV7-2; J gene: TRBJ1-1; D gene: -; clone size: few; CDR3 protein: CASSARGGGKNTEAFF; CDR3 DNA: TGTGCCAGCAGCGCCCGGGGGGGAGGGAAGAACACTGAAGCTTTCTTT
V gene: TRBV12-3/TRBV12-4; J gene: TRBJ1-2; D gene: -; clone size: -; CDR3 protein: CASSLGQIYGYTF; CDR3 DNA: TGTGCCAGCAGTTTAGGCCAGATCTATGGCTACACCTTC
V gene: TRBV28; J gene: TRBJ2-3; D gene: TRBD1; clone size: -; CDR3 protein: CASSFAGGQRTDTQYF; CDR3 DNA: TGTGCCAGCAGTTTTGCAGGGGGACAGCGCACAGATACGCAGTATTTT
V gene: TRBV18; J gene: TRBJ1-3; D gene: -; clone size: -; CDR3 protein: CASSPRAGASSGNTIYF; CDR3 DNA: TGTGCCAGCTCACCAAGGGCGGGGGCCTCTTCTGGAAACACCATATATTTT
V gene: TRBV19; J gene: TRBJ1-5; D gene: -; clone size: -; CDR3 protein: CASSLAGFNQPQHF; CDR3 DNA: TGTGCCAGTAGCCTGGCAGGATTCAATCAGCCCCAGCATTTT
V gene: TRBV6-6; J gene: TRBJ2-5; D gene: -; clone size: once; CDR3 protein: CASTLVHQETQYF; CDR3 DNA: TGTGCCAGCACCTTAGTACACCAAGAGACCCAGTACTTC
V gene: TRBV11-1; J gene: TRBJ2-7; D gene: -; clone size: -; CDR3 protein: CASSLGRGSVYEQYF; CDR3 DNA: TGTGCCAGCAGCTTAGGGAGAGGGTCAGTCTACGAGCAGTACTTC
V gene: TRBV24-1; J gene: TRBJ2-4; D gene: -; clone size: -; CDR3 protein: CATSDSGRGTTRIQYF; CDR3 DNA: TGTGCCACCAGTGATTCCGGCAGGGGTACAACGCGCATTCAGTACTTC
V gene: TRBV15; J gene: TRBJ2-3; D gene: TRBD1; clone size: -; CDR3 protein: CATSRGDRGRDTQYF; CDR3 DNA: TGTGCCACCAGCAGAGGGGACAGGGGGCGTGATACGCAGTATTTT
V gene: TRBV6-5; J gene: TRBJ1-5; D gene: -; clone size: -; CDR3 protein: CASSRAGLSNQPQHF; CDR3 DNA: TGTGCCAGCTCGAGAGCAGGGCTTAGCAATCAGCCCCAGCATTTT
V gene: TRBV4-1; J gene: TRBJ1-5; D gene: -; clone size: -; CDR3 protein: CASSQDVGPKGKHF; CDR3 DNA: TGCGCCAGCAGCCAAGACGTGGGGCCAAAGGGTAAGCATTTT
V gene: TRBV3-1/TRBV3-2; J gene: TRBJ1-2; D gene: TRBD1; clone size: -; CDR3 protein: CASSQGTGVNYGYTF; CDR3 DNA: TGTGCCAGCAGCCAAGGGACAGGAGTTAACTATGGCTACACCTTC
V gene: TRBV25-1; J gene: TRBJ1-4; D gene: -; clone size: -; CDR3 protein: CASSGGASEKLFF; CDR3 DNA: TGTGCCAGCAGCGGGGGGGCGAGTGAAAAACTGTTTTTT
V gene: TRBV14; J gene: TRBJ1-4; D gene: -; clone size: once; CDR3 protein: CASSQASPGLNEKLFF; CDR3 DNA: TGTGCCAGCAGCCAAGCTTCCCCGGGACTTAATGAAAAACTGTTTTTT
V gene: TRBV7-9; J gene: TRBJ2-7; D gene: TRBD2; clone size: -; CDR3 protein: CASSNSGSLYEQYF; CDR3 DNA: TGTGCCAGCAGCAATAGCGGGAGCTTATACGAGCAGTACTTC
V gene: TRBV11-2; J gene: TRBJ2-5; D gene: -; clone size: -; CDR3 protein: CASSPGERETQYF; CDR3 DNA: TGTGCCAGCAGCCCGGGGGAACGGGAGACCCAGTACTTC
V gene: TRBV11-1; J gene: TRBJ1-1; D gene: -; clone size: -; CDR3 protein: CASSLARGRNTEAFF; CDR3 DNA: TGTGCCAGCAGCTTAGCTCGCGGGCGAAACACTGAAGCTTTCTTT
V gene: TRBV24-1; J gene: TRBJ2-2; D gene: -; clone size: -; CDR3 protein: CATDTHLLNTGELFF; CDR3 DNA: TGTGCCACCGACACCCACTTACTTAACACCGGGGAGCTGTTTTTT
V gene: TRBV4-3; J gene: TRBJ2-3; D gene: TRBD2; clone size: -; CDR3 protein: CASSTTGGGGARDTQYF; CDR3 DNA: TGCGCCAGCAGCACCACTGGGGGCGGGGGGGCCAGAGATACGCAGTATTTT
V gene: TRBV28; J gene: TRBJ2-1; D gene: -; clone size: -; CDR3 protein: CASSFRPPRQNYNEQFF; CDR3 DNA: TGTGCCAGCAGTTTTAGGCCCCCCAGACAGAACTACAATGAGCAGTTCTTC
V gene: TRBV3-1/TRBV3-2; J gene: TRBJ2-3; D gene: -; clone size: -; CDR3 protein: CASSQGRGTDTQYF; CDR3 DNA: TGTGCCAGCAGCCAAGGGCGGGGCACAGATACGCAGTATTTT
V gene: TRBV27; J gene: TRBJ2-3; D gene: TRBD1; clone size: -; CDR3 protein: CASSPRDRARDTQYF; CDR3 DNA: TGTGCCAGCAGTCCCCGGGACAGGGCGAGAGATACGCAGTATTTT
V gene: TRBV6-2/TRBV6-3; J gene: TRBJ2-1; D gene: TRBD1; clone size: -; CDR3 protein: CASSYTQGYNEQFF; CDR3 DNA: TGTGCCAGCAGTTACACACAGGGGTACAATGAGCAGTTCTTC
V gene: TRBV5-1; J gene: TRBJ2-3; D gene: TRBD1; clone size: -; CDR3 protein: CASSYRGADTQYF; CDR3 DNA: TGCGCCAGCAGCTACAGGGGTGCAGATACGCAGTATTTT
V gene: TRBV14; J gene: TRBJ1-1; D gene: -; clone size: -; CDR3 protein: CASSQDLGGVTEAFF; CDR3 DNA: TGTGCCAGCAGCCAAGATCTCGGGGGGGTCACTGAAGCTTTCTTT
V gene: TRBV19; J gene: TRBJ1-4; D gene: TRBD1; clone size: -; CDR3 protein: CASNGAGTANEKLFF; CDR3 DNA: TGTGCCAGTAACGGGGCCGGGACAGCCAATGAAAAACTGTTTTTT
V gene: TRBV24-1; J gene: TRBJ2-1; D gene: -; clone size: -; CDR3 protein: CATSDAVIRGQFF; CDR3 DNA: TGTGCCACCAGTGACGCAGTGATACGTGGGCAGTTCTTC
V gene: TRBV12-3/TRBV12-4; J gene: TRBJ2-7; D gene: -; clone size: -; CDR3 protein: CASSLLLGEQYF; CDR3 DNA: TGTGCCAGCAGCCTCCTACTTGGCGAGCAGTACTTC
V gene: TRBV6-5; J gene: TRBJ2-3; D gene: -; clone size: -; CDR3 protein: CASNAEPRADTQYF; CDR3 DNA: TGTGCCAGCAATGCGGAGCCGCGCGCAGATACGCAGTATTTT
V gene: TRBV20-1; J gene: TRBJ1-2; D gene: TRBD1; clone size: -; CDR3 protein: CSASSGQGALGYGYTF; CDR3 DNA: TGCAGTGCTAGTTCGGGACAGGGGGCTTTAGGTTATGGCTACACCTTC
V gene: TRBV23-1; J gene: TRBJ2-7; D gene: -; clone size: -; CDR3 protein: CAPKSGSSYF; CDR3 DNA: TGCGCCCCCAAGTCCGGGTCTTCGTACTTC
V gene: TRBV5-4; J gene: TRBJ2-7; D gene: TRBD2; clone size: -; CDR3 protein: CASSSSPPGGTLLEQYF; CDR3 DNA: TGTGCCAGCAGCTCCTCACCCCCCGGGGGGACCCTCTTGGAGCAGTACTTC
V gene: TRBV6-4; J gene: TRBJ2-3; D gene: TRBD2; clone size: once; CDR3 protein: CASSESGGASDTQYF; CDR3 DNA: TGTGCCAGCAGTGAGAGCGGGGGGGCCTCAGATACGCAGTATTTT
V gene: TRBV24-1; J gene: TRBJ2-3; D gene: TRBD2; clone size: -; CDR3 protein: CATSDFGRGASSTDTQYF; CDR3 DNA: TGTGCCACCAGTGATTTTGGGCGGGGGGCCTCTAGCACAGATACGCAGTATTTT
V gene: TRBV18; J gene: TRBJ1-1; D gene: TRBD1; clone size: -; CDR3 protein: CASSPTRLNRGRQTEAFF; CDR3 DNA: TGTGCCAGCTCACCAACCCGGTTGAACAGGGGCAGGCAAACTGAAGCTTTCTTT
V gene: TRBV7-8; J gene: TRBJ1-5; D gene: -; clone size: -; CDR3 protein: CASSAGGNNQPQHF; CDR3 DNA: TGTGCCAGCAGCGCCGGAGGGAATAATCAGCCCCAGCATTTT